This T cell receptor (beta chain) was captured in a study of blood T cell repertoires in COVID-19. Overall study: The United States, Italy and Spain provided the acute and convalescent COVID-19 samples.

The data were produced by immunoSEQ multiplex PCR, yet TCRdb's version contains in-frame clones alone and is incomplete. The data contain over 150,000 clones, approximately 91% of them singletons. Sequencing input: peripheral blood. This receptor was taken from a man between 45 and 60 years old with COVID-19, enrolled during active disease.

The CDR3 protein is CASSDRGHNEQFF. In nucleotides, the CDR3 is TGTGCCAGCAGTGACAGGGGCCACAATGAGCAGTTCTTC. J is TRBJ2-1 and V is TRBV6-4, with D maybe TRBD1 (5 bases). Trimming removed 2 bases from V and 5 bases from J, with 7 bases in between. This CDR3 has 13 residues. The germline V gene has CDR1 MRHNA and CDR2 SNTAGT.